The 26 T cell receptor beta chains below were found in one sample sequenced in a study of yellow fever vaccine responses in identical twins. Each CDR3 protein is one row after TCRdb ran MiXCR on the RT-PCR reads. The top ten hold about 2% of the sample, which has around 18,000 distinct CDR3 sequences, 80% to 85% seen once. The sequenced sample was T cells from blood (PBMCs), unsorted or a sorted subset (not recorded which), obtained before or after yellow fever vaccination (not recorded which). These receptors all stem from a woman under 30 who received the yellow fever vaccine.

This chain uses TRBV7-2 with TRBJ2-3, with 7 bases fitting TRBD2. The junction had 0 bases not matched to a gene; V was cut back by 0 bases and J by 6 bases. CDR3 length equals 13 residues. The V gene's germline CDR1 is SGHTA and CDR2 FQGNSA. The CDR3 coding sequence is TGTGCCAGCAGCTTAGCGCGGGGGGATACGCAGTATTTT. Its translation: CASSLARGDTQYF.

This rearrangement joins TRBV29-1 to TRBJ2-7; D possibly corresponds to TRBD1 (5 bases). Between the trimmed V and J ends, which lost 0 bases and 6 bases, there was a span of 9 bases. Germline loops: CDR1 SQVTM, CDR2 ANQGSEA. CDR3 length: 12 residues. CDR3 amino acids: CSVEEDGAEQYF. The CDR3 region has the DNA TGCAGCGTTGAAGAGGATGGGGCCGAGCAGTACTTC.

This chain connects TRBV15 to TRBJ2-2; D perhaps matches TRBD2 (6 bases). Germline CDR1 is LNHNV and CDR2 is YYDKDF (reference sequence). The length of the CDR3 is 15 residues. V lost 0 bases and J 7 bases, leaving 12 bases between the germline ends. CDR3 region: CATSRDARLGGELFF. The CDR3 nucleotides are TGTGCCACCAGCAGAGATGCGAGACTAGGCGGGGAGCTGTTTTTT. The whole variable domain, filled in from reference TRBV15 and TRBJ2-2, reads DAMVIQNPRYQVTQFGKPVTLSCSQTLNHNVMYWYQQKSSQAPKLLFHYYDKDFNNEADTPDNFQSRRPNTSFCFLDIRSPGLGDTAMYLCATSRDARLGGELFFGEGSRLTVL.

V usage is TRBV5-1 and J usage is TRBJ2-7; possible D gene TRBD2, 5 bases. The CDR3 contains 14 residues. The germline V and J ends were trimmed by 0 bases and 4 bases, with 11 bases remaining between them. Looked up from germline, CDR1 is SGHRS and CDR2 is YFSETQ. The DNA of the CDR3 is TGCGCCAGCAGCTTGGAGCCAGGAGGATACGAGCAGTACTTC. It translates to CASSLEPGGYEQYF. Drawing the rest from reference TRBV5-1 and TRBJ2-7, the complete variable domain is KAGVTQTPRYLIKTRGQQVTLSCSPISGHRSVSWYQQTPGQGLQFLFEYFSETQRNKGNFPGRFSGRQFSNSRSEMNVSTLELGDSALYLCASSLEPGGYEQYFGPGTRLTVT.

The chain has TRBV12-3 or TRBV12-4 and TRBJ2-6, with D unclear. V was shortened by 7 bases and J by 0 bases, with 4 bases between the two germline ends. This CDR3 contains 13 residues. This CDR3 is CASTLSGANVLTF. CDR3 coding DNA: TGTGCCAGCACCCTCTCTGGGGCCAACGTCCTGACTTTC.

The rearrangement links TRBV7-9 to TRBJ2-2, with D perhaps matching TRBD1 (6 bases). The CDR3 contains 15 residues. V was trimmed by 2 bases and J by 0 bases, leaving 7 bases between them. Per germline, CDR1 SEHNR and CDR2 FQNEAQ (reference sequence). CDR3 in amino acids: CASSLRQANTGELFF. The CDR3 DNA reads TGTGCCAGCAGCTTAAGACAGGCGAACACCGGGGAGCTGTTTTTT.

In this sample, this clonotype turned up once. V and J are TRBV25-1 and TRBJ2-3; D perhaps matches TRBD1 (5 bases). Trimming removed 4 bases from V and 1 base from J, with 6 bases in between. This CDR3 region has 13 residues. Germline V lookup: CDR1 MGHDK, CDR2 SYGVNS. The CDR3 nucleotides read TGTGCCAGCAGTGGGGGCGGCACAGATACGCAGTATTTT. This gives the protein CASSGGGTDTQYF.

A single count supports this clonotype. V is TRBV11-1 and J is TRBJ2-6; D gene ambiguous. Germline V CDR1 and CDR2: SGHAT, FQDESV (reference sequence). The CDR3 runs 16 residues. V was pared by 5 bases and J by 0 bases, with 11 bases between. The CDR3 nucleotides read TGTGCCAGCAGCACGCACCTAAACTCTGGGGCCAACGTCCTGACTTTC. It translates to CASSTHLNSGANVLTF.

V gene TRBV12-5 combines with J gene TRBJ1-1; D is perhaps TRBD1 (5 bases). V shed 6 bases and J shed 4 bases, with 12 bases lying between them. CDR1 is LGHNT, CDR2 FRNRAP, per germline. This CDR3 has 13 amino acids. CDR3 bases: TGTGCTAGTGGGGGGGTCCCACCCACTGAAGCTTTCTTT. Translating gives CASGGVPPTEAFF.

The chain joins TRBV10-3 to TRBJ2-7; 9 bases align to TRBD1. The CDR3 totals 13 residues. Unmatched junction bases numbered 5, after V lost 7 bases and J lost 4 bases. CDR1 and CDR2 from the germline V gene are ENHRY and SYGVKD. CDR3 nucleotide sequence: TGTGCCATCATGCCGGGACAGGGTTACGAGCAGTACTTC. Protein product: CAIMPGQGYEQYF.

In DNA, the CDR3 is TGTGCCATCAGAGAACCCGACTATTACAATGAGCAGTTCTTC. It yields the protein CAIREPDYYNEQFF. This chain links TRBV10-3 with TRBJ2-1; a weak D match, TRBD2 (5 bases). V was cut by 6 bases and J by 4 bases, with 13 bases left in between. The CDR3 length is 14 residues. Germline CDR1 reads ENHRY; CDR2 reads SYGVKD.

This clonotype showed up just a few times. The chain uses TRBV2 and TRBJ2-1, with a possible D match to TRBD2 (5 bases). The CDR3 runs 13 residues. Germline CDR1 and CDR2: SNHLY and FYNNEI. The V end lost 8 bases, the J end lost 9 bases, and 17 bases lay between the germline ends. The CDR3 is CASCRGLGGEQFF. In DNA form, the CDR3 reads TGTGCCAGCTGCCGAGGCTTAGGAGGTGAGCAGTTCTTC.

In its sample, this clonotype was seen a few times. Germline is not matched at one junction end, which may reflect a read error. The chain joins TRBV7-7 to TRBJ2-7; 11 nucleotides match TRBD1. This CDR3 comprises 13 residues. Germline V lookup: CDR1 SSHAT, CDR2 FNYEAQ (reference sequence). This CDR3 reads CASSSDRGREQYF. The CDR3 DNA is TGTGCTAGCAGCTCGGACAGGGGGCGAGAGCAGTACTTC.

V and J are TRBV2 and TRBJ2-2; perhaps TRBD1 as D (5 bases). This CDR3 has 14 amino acids. Trimming removed 3 bases from V and 6 bases from J, with 11 bases in between. Looked up from germline, CDR1 is SNHLY and CDR2 is FYNNEI. This CDR3 is CASSESRVPGELFF. The CDR3 DNA reads as TGTGCCAGCAGTGAGAGCAGGGTGCCCGGGGAGCTGTTTTTT.

The V and J genes are TRBV4-1 and TRBJ2-3; a possible D gene is TRBD2 (5 bases). CDR1 MGHRA and CDR2 YSYEKL come from the germline V gene. The germline V and J ends were trimmed by 5 bases and 3 bases, with 12 bases remaining between them. This CDR3 has 14 residues. The CDR3: CASSYKPGTDTQYF. The CDR3 nucleotides are TGCGCCAGCAGCTACAAGCCGGGGACAGATACGCAGTATTTT.

The rearrangement links TRBV11-1 to TRBJ1-2; the match to TRBD1 covers 7 bases. CDR1 and CDR2 from the germline V gene are SGHAT and FQDESV (reference sequence). This CDR3 is built from 16 residues. V lost 5 bases to trimming and J lost 0 bases; unmatched junction nucleotides: 9. The chain's CDR3 is CASSPIEGTANYGYTF. For the CDR3, the DNA is TGTGCCAGCAGCCCCATCGAAGGGACAGCTAACTATGGCTACACCTTC.

The gene calls are TRBV29-1 and TRBJ2-7; 7 nucleotides agree with TRBD1. Trimming at V came to 1 base and at J to 0 bases, leaving 12 bases not matched to a gene. The CDR3 has 17 amino acids. Looked up from germline, CDR1 is SQVTM and CDR2 is ANQGSEA. CDR3 sequence: CSVEGGLTGVSSYEQYF. CDR3 nucleotides: TGCAGCGTTGAAGGGGGCCTTACAGGGGTTAGCTCCTACGAGCAGTACTTC.

The J gene is TRBJ1-5, the V gene TRBV13; TRBD1 aligns across 7 bases. Germline V gene data show CDR1 as PRHDT and CDR2 as FYEKMQ (reference sequence). V lost 8 bases, J lost 4 bases, and 14 bases stayed unmatched. CDR3 length: 16 amino acids. The CDR3 DNA follows: TGTGCCAGCGAGCCTTACACACAGGGGACTAATCAGCCCCAGCATTTT. Residues: CASEPYTQGTNQPQHF.

The chain links TRBV13 to TRBJ2-1; 11 positions match TRBD1. V lost 7 bases, J lost 9 bases, and 8 bases stayed unmatched. CDR3 size: 14 residues. Germline V gene lookup returns CDR1 PRHDT and CDR2 FYEKMQ (reference sequence). CDR3 sequence reads: CASNSDRGLGEQFF. The CDR3 coding sequence is TGTGCCAGCAATTCGGACAGGGGGCTGGGTGAGCAGTTCTTC.

This clonotype was seen a single time. The chain couples TRBV20-1 to TRBJ2-7; D might be TRBD1 (6 bases). V gave up 4 bases and J gave up 5 bases, with 9 bases separating them. Germline V gives CDR1 DFQATT, CDR2 SNEGSKA (reference sequence). The CDR3 covers 11 residues. The CDR3 DNA is TGCAGTGCTAACAGGGACCACGAGCAGTACTTC. Protein sequence: CSANRDHEQYF.

V and J are TRBV4-3 and TRBJ2-1; D unclear. The V gene's germline CDR1 is LGHNA and CDR2 YSLEER. The CDR3 length is 14 residues. The germline V and J ends were trimmed by 0 bases and 12 bases, with 15 bases remaining between them. The CDR3 loop reads CASSQDLRMAGQFF. Written as DNA, the CDR3 is TGCGCCAGCAGCCAAGATCTTCGAATGGCTGGGCAGTTCTTC.

V usage is TRBV6-1 and J usage is TRBJ2-1; a possible D gene is TRBD2 (7 bases). Per the germline V gene, CDR1 is MNHNS and CDR2 is SASEGT. V was trimmed by 8 bases and J by 8 bases, leaving 16 bases between them. This CDR3 spans 13 amino acids. The CDR3 reads CASLGWGGHEQFF. DNA for the CDR3: TGTGCCAGCTTGGGGTGGGGGGGCCATGAGCAGTTCTTC.

This clonotype was observed once. This chain joins TRBV29-1 and TRBJ2-1; D is unclear. Germline V CDR1 and CDR2: SQVTM, ANQGSEA. Between the trimmed V and J ends, which lost 7 bases and 8 bases, there was a span of 15 bases. The CDR3 runs 12 residues. CDR3 sequence: CSALGGVDEQFF. CDR3 coding DNA: TGCAGCGCCCTTGGTGGTGTGGATGAGCAGTTCTTC.

The rearrangement joins TRBV7-3 to TRBJ2-1; a possible D gene is TRBD1 (6 bases). The CDR3 has 13 amino acids. V was cut by 8 bases and J by 8 bases, with 16 bases left in between. Germline CDR1 reads SGHTA; CDR2 reads FQGTGA. The CDR3 loop reads CASSQLGGHEQFF. The CDR3 DNA sequence: TGTGCCAGCTCGCAATTAGGGGGACATGAGCAGTTCTTC.

The gene calls are TRBV19 and TRBJ1-5, with 8 bases aligning to TRBD1. CDR1 and CDR2 (germline): LNHDA, SQIVND (reference sequence). The V gene end was trimmed by 10 bases and the J gene end by 6 bases; junction bases not matched to a gene: 14. This CDR3 is 15 amino acids long. The chain's CDR3 is CATEDRARGGQPQHF. The CDR3 nucleotides are TGTGCCACCGAGGACAGGGCAAGAGGAGGTCAGCCCCAGCATTTT.

The chain is built from TRBV20-1 and TRBJ2-5; the D call may be TRBD1 or TRBD2 (5 bases each). CDR3 length equals 14 residues. V lost 0 bases and J 2 bases, leaving 10 bases between the germline ends. Looked up from germline, CDR1 is DFQATT and CDR2 is SNEGSKA (reference sequence). The CDR3 nucleotides are TGCAGTGCTAGAGACGGGGCAGCTCAAGAGACCCAGTACTTC. Residues: CSARDGAAQETQYF.